This T cell receptor (beta chain) was retrieved from a study of T cell repertoires in cytomegalovirus infection. Study in general: The authors relied on CMV epitopes, both recently identified HLA-C-restricted and well-studied HLA-B-restricted. Public TCR beta signatures provided an indication of both CMV infection and a matching HLA type. Findings of the study overall: Cumulative frequency of public TCR beta families picked out carriers of CMV plus the relevant HLA. Dominant in the ex vivo response were TCR beta clonotypes restricted by HLA-C and specific for CMV.

A few counts support this clonotype. As yet, its antigen is unknown. TCRdb re-called the reads through MiXCR, storing one row per CDR3 protein. The repertoire holds just over 450,000 distinct CDR3 sequences, with about 39% as singletons. The specimen comprised cultured PBMCs, sampled from culture after CMV antigen stimulation. This TCR derives from a human donor in good health (CMV status not recorded). Some clones in this sample may be carry-over from other donors' samples.

Here the CDR3 reads CASARTPTTDTQYF. The CDR3 DNA follows: TGTGCCTCCGCTCGGACACCGACTACAGATACGCAGTATTTT. V usage is TRBV19 and J usage is TRBJ2-3, with D perhaps TRBD1 (5 bases). The CDR3 loop spans 14 amino acids. Looked up from germline, CDR1 is LNHDA and CDR2 is SQIVND (reference sequence). Trimming pared 11 bases from V and 3 bases from J, leaving 18 bases between.